The 24 T cell receptor beta chains presented below share a single source sample, sequenced in a study of OX40 agonist ivuxolimab in advanced cancers. The method was immunoSEQ multiplex PCR; TCRdb's version includes in-frame clones alone and lacks a portion of them. The table shows tens of thousands of clones, with roughly 94% occurring only once. Sequenced here: CD4+ or CD8+ T cells sorted from blood, sampled in a trial of the OX40 agonist ivuxolimab. Source of these receptors: an adult with an advanced solid tumor such as melanoma, head and neck, liver or kidney cancer.

The V gene is TRBV10-1, the J gene TRBJ1-6, with D unresolved. V lost 0 bases and J lost 6, with 6 bases in between. The CDR3 spans 14 residues. Germline V gene sequence: CDR1 WNHNN, CDR2 SYGVQD (reference sequence). CDR3 residues: CASSESGSNSPLHF. The CDR3 bases are TGCGCCAGCAGTGAGTCTGGATCTAATTCACCCCTCCACTTT.

The rearrangement uses TRBV12-5 and TRBJ2-4; 8 positions agree with TRBD1. J lost 0 bases, V lost 4 bases, and 11 bases had no gene match. This CDR3 is built from 18 residues. Germline-derived CDR1 and CDR2 are LGHNT and FRNRAP. CDR3 coding DNA: TGTGCTAGTGGTTGCAACACAGGGGGAATGCTAGCCAAAAACATTCAGTACTTC. Residues: CASGCNTGGMLAKNIQYF.

The chain is built from TRBV7-9 and TRBJ1-4; D unclear. Germline lookup yields CDR1 SEHNR and CDR2 FQNEAQ (reference sequence). Between the trimmed V and J ends, which lost 7 bases and 7 bases, there was a span of 13 bases. The CDR3 runs 13 residues. The CDR3 region has the DNA TGTGCCAGCACACCCGGGGTCGGTGAAAAACTGTTTTTT. Amino acid sequence: CASTPGVGEKLFF. The whole variable domain, filled in from reference TRBV7-9 and TRBJ1-4, reads DTGVSQNPRHKITKRGQNVTFRCDPISEHNRLYWYRQTLGQGPEFLTYFQNEAQLEKSRLLSDRFSAERPKGSFSTLEIQRTEQGDSAMYLCASTPGVGEKLFFGSGTQLSVL.

This chain uses TRBV6-1 with TRBJ2-7; D ambiguous. CDR1 and CDR2 from the germline V gene are MNHNS and SASEGT. The CDR3 consists of 15 residues. V was shortened by 1 base and J by 0 bases, with 10 bases between the two germline ends. CDR3 residues: CASSEVLGFSYEQYF. The CDR3 DNA reads as TGTGCCAGCAGTGAAGTGCTCGGGTTCTCCTACGAGCAGTACTTC.

This chain joins TRBV12-5 and TRBJ2-7, with D perhaps TRBD1 (5 bases). Trimming removed 6 bases from V and 5 bases from J, with 11 bases in between. CDR3 size: 12 residues. Germline assignment: CDR1 LGHNT and CDR2 FRNRAP. CDR3 residues: CASGPDTHEQYF. Here the CDR3 DNA reads TGTGCTAGTGGCCCGGACACCCACGAGCAGTACTTC.

The chain couples TRBV5-1 to TRBJ2-1; 8 bases are a match to TRBD2. The CDR3 sequence is 14 residues long. J lost 9 bases, V lost 3 bases, and 8 bases had no gene match. Germline values: CDR1 SGHRS, CDR2 YFSETQ. The CDR3 DNA reads as TGCGCCAGCAGCTGGGGGGGACTAGATGGTGAGCAGTTCTTC. It codes for CASSWGGLDGEQFF.

The V and J genes are TRBV12-5 and TRBJ2-3; D unclear. Germline V CDR1 and CDR2: LGHNT, FRNRAP. The CDR3 covers 13 residues. Trimming took off 3 bases at V and 3 bases at J, with 7 bases between the two ends. The CDR3 DNA follows: TGTGCTAGTGGTTTTGGGCCGACAGATACGCAGTATTTT. It codes for CASGFGPTDTQYF.

V gene TRBV5-1 combines with J gene TRBJ2-1; 10 nucleotides align to TRBD2. This CDR3 spans 15 amino acids. The germline V gene encodes CDR1 SGHRS and CDR2 YFSETQ. V was pared by 4 bases and J by 5 bases, with 6 bases of the junction left unmatched. CDR3 amino acids: CASSPPSGGNNEQFF. The DNA of the CDR3 is TGCGCCAGCAGCCCACCTAGCGGGGGCAACAATGAGCAGTTCTTC. Variable domain in full (rest from reference TRBV5-1 and TRBJ2-1): KAGVTQTPRYLIKTRGQQVTLSCSPISGHRSVSWYQQTPGQGLQFLFEYFSETQRNKGNFPGRFSGRQFSNSRSEMNVSTLELGDSALYLCASSPPSGGNNEQFFGPGTRLTVL.

The rearrangement links TRBV15 to TRBJ1-4; possibly TRBD1 for D (5 bases). Germline CDR1 reads LNHNV; CDR2 reads YYDKDF (reference sequence). With 3 bases removed from V and 5 bases from J, the gap between germline ends came to 25 bases. This CDR3 region has 19 residues. The CDR3 here is CATSSEVQGQGIQNEKLFF. In DNA, the CDR3 is TGTGCCACCAGCAGTGAGGTTCAGGGTCAAGGAATCCAAAATGAAAAACTGTTTTTT.

V is TRBV21-1 and J is TRBJ2-2. TRBV21-1 is assigned pseudogene status. The CDR3 is 18 residues long. The CDR3 reads CASSPKHVPNSNTGELFF. DNA for the CDR3: TGTGCCAGCAGCCCTAAACATGTACCGAACTCGAACACCGGGGAGCTGTTTTTT.

This sequence joins TRBV6-5 and TRBJ1-2, with D possibly matching TRBD1 (5 bases). The CDR3 runs to 13 residues. Germline-derived CDR1 and CDR2 are MNHEY and SVGAGI. V was trimmed by 6 bases and J by 3 bases, leaving 11 bases between them. The CDR3 coding sequence is TGTGCCAGCAGCCAAGGGGTGGACTATGGCTACACCTTC. Translation gives CASSQGVDYGYTF.

This clone was seen a handful of times. This chain joins TRBV2 and TRBJ1-6; D uncertain. CDR1 and CDR2 (germline): SNHLY, FYNNEI. The CDR3 covers 12 residues. The germline V and J ends were trimmed by 3 bases and 12 bases, with 9 bases remaining between them. For the CDR3, the DNA is TGTGCCAGCAGTGACTCAGGAGGACCCCTCCACTTT. Translation gives CASSDSGGPLHF.

The chain combines TRBV19 with TRBJ2-2; 8 bases align to TRBD1. CDR3 size: 16 residues. V gave up 3 bases and J gave up 2 bases; unmatched junction bases: 5. Germline-derived CDR1 and CDR2 are LNHDA and SQIVND (reference sequence). The CDR3 sequence is CASSIDGTGNTGELFF. The CDR3 DNA reads as TGTGCCAGTAGTATTGACGGGACAGGTAACACCGGGGAGCTGTTTTTT.

The table lists this clone with a count of one. The V call is TRBV19, the J call TRBJ2-6; possibly TRBD1 or TRBD2 for D (5 bases each). The CDR3 sequence is 15 residues long. Germline CDR1 LNHDA, CDR2 SQIVND (reference sequence). V shed 8 bases and J shed 1 base, with 12 bases lying between them. The DNA of the CDR3 is TGTGCCAGTCGCTTGGGGGTTTCTGGGGCCAACGTCCTGACTTTC. It codes for CASRLGVSGANVLTF. Based on the CDR3 plus reference TRBV19 and TRBJ2-6, the full variable domain is DGGITQSPKYLFRKEGQNVTLSCEQNLNHDAMYWYRQDPGQGLRLIYYSQIVNDFQKGDIAEGYSVSREKKESFPLTVTSAQKNPTAFYLCASRLGVSGANVLTFGAGSRLTVL.

The chain employs TRBV27 and TRBJ2-5; possible D gene TRBD2, 5 bases. Germline lookup yields CDR1 MNHEY and CDR2 SMNVEV (reference sequence). This CDR3 contains 11 residues. The V gene lost 4 bases and the J gene lost 8 bases, with 8 bases spanning the gap. The CDR3 DNA reads TGTGCCAGCAGTTACGGACTTACCCAGTACTTC. Protein product: CASSYGLTQYF.

This clone has a single count. This chain links TRBV11-3 with TRBJ1-1; D unresolved. This CDR3 is built from 13 residues. V gave up 5 bases and J gave up 8 bases, with 15 bases separating them. CDR1 SGHNT and CDR2 YENEEA come from the germline V gene. The DNA of the CDR3 is TGTGCCAGCAGCCATAGCTTGGGCGGGGAAGCTTTCTTT. Amino acids: CASSHSLGGEAFF.

This chain links TRBV12-5 with TRBJ2-7; a possible D gene is TRBD1 (5 bases). CDR3 length: 11 residues. With 4 bases removed from V and 6 bases from J, the gap between germline ends came to 7 bases. Per germline, CDR1 LGHNT and CDR2 FRNRAP. This CDR3 is CASGSTGEQYF. CDR3 DNA: TGTGCTAGTGGTTCTACAGGCGAGCAGTACTTC.

The chain is built from TRBV9 and TRBJ2-7; no clear D gene. The germline gives CDR1 SGDLS, CDR2 YYNGEE. Trimming took 0 bases from V and 0 from J, leaving 7 bases between them. The length of the CDR3 is 14 residues. This chain's CDR3 is CASSVGSTSYEQYF. CDR3 nucleotide sequence: TGTGCCAGCAGCGTAGGGTCCACCTCCTACGAGCAGTACTTC.

This chain connects TRBV6-1 to TRBJ2-3; no firm D call. The CDR3 extends over 13 amino acids. Germline V gene data show CDR1 as MNHNS and CDR2 as SASEGT. V shed 2 bases and J shed 1 base, with 4 bases lying between them. The CDR3 is CASSETGTDTQYF. Here the CDR3 DNA reads TGTGCCAGCAGTGAAACGGGCACAGATACGCAGTATTTT.

The chain uses TRBV4-3 and TRBJ1-2, with no clear D. With 0 bases removed from V and 7 bases from J, the gap between germline ends came to 12 bases. Germline V gives CDR1 LGHNA, CDR2 YSLEER. This CDR3 has 14 residues. Here the CDR3 DNA reads TGCGCCAGCAGCCAAGATCACCAGATTCCTGGCTACACCTTC. Translating it yields CASSQDHQIPGYTF.

A note on this clone: One junction end does not reproduce the germline sequence, and a read error may be involved. The rearrangement links TRBV19 to TRBJ1-5, with no clear D. CDR3 length: 14 amino acids. The germline V gene has CDR1 LNHDA and CDR2 SQIVND (reference sequence). CDR3 amino acids: CASSIDGSGQSQHF. The CDR3 bases are TGTGCCAGTAGTATCGATGGGTCCGGTCAGTCCCAGCATTTT.

This chain uses TRBV7-9 with TRBJ2-5; 10 bases are a match to TRBD1. Unmatched junction bases numbered 13, after V lost 1 base and J lost 5 bases. Germline V lookup: CDR1 SEHNR, CDR2 FQNEAQ (reference sequence). This CDR3 contains 18 residues. The CDR3 DNA follows: TGTGCCAGCAGCTTAGACTGGGAGACAGGGGGCATCTGGGAGACCCAGTACTTC. Translating gives CASSLDWETGGIWETQYF.

The rearrangement links TRBV6-5 to TRBJ2-5; 11 bases match TRBD2. CDR1 is MNHEY, CDR2 SVGAGI, per germline. V lost 8 bases, J lost 5 bases, and 7 bases stayed unmatched. This CDR3 has 14 residues. The CDR3 DNA reads as TGTGCCAGCTGCGGGGCTAGCGGGAGGGAGACCCAGTACTTC. Protein: CASCGASGRETQYF.

The V gene is TRBV6-5, the J gene TRBJ1-2; TRBD1 agrees at 8 bases. The CDR3 is made up of 14 amino acids. V shed 2 bases, J shed 5 bases, and the junction held 4 bases outside the gene matches. Germline-derived CDR1 and CDR2 are MNHEY and SVGAGI. The CDR3 DNA sequence: TGTGCCAGCAGTTACCAGGGGGCTCGGTATGGCTACACCTTC. As protein: CASSYQGARYGYTF.